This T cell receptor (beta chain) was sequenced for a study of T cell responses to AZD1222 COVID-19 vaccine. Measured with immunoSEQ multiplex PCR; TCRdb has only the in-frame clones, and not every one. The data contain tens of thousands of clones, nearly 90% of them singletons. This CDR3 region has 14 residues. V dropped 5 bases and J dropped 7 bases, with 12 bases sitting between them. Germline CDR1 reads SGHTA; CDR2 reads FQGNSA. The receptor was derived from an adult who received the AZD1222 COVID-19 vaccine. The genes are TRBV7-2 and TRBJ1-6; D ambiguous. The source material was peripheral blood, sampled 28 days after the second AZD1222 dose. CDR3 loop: CASSRGGSNSPLHF. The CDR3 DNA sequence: TGTGCCAGCAGCAGAGGAGGGTCCAATTCACCCCTCCACTTT.